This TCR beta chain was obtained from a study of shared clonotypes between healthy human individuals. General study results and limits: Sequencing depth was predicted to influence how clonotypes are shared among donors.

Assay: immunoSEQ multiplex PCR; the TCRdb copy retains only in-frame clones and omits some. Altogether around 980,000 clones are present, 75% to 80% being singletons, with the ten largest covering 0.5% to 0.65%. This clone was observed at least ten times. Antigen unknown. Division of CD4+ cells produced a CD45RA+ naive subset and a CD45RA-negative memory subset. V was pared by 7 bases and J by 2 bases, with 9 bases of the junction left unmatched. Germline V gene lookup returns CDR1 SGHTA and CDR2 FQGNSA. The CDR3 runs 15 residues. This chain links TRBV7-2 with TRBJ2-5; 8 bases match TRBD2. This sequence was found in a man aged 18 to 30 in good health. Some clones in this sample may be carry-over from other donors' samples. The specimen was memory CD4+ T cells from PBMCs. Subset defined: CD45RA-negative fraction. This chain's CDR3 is CASTFSGAPQETQYF. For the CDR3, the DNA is TGTGCCAGCACCTTTAGCGGGGCACCTCAAGAGACCCAGTACTTC. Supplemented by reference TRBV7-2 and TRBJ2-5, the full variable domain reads GAGVSQSPSNKVTEKGKDVELRCDPISGHTALYWYRQSLGQGLEFLIYFQGNSAPDKSGLPSDRFSAERTGGSVSTLTIQRTQQEDSAVYLCASTFSGAPQETQYFGPGTRLLVL.